These 14 T cell receptor beta chains share one sample of origin, sequenced in a study of cytomegalovirus exposure and HLA in healthy donors. TCRdb's copy holds only in-frame clones and misses some; the assay was immunoSEQ multiplex PCR. The sample lists more than 300,000 clones; roughly 88% were seen once. Sequencing used PBMCs. Source of these receptors: a woman between 18 and 30 years old in good health and CMV-seronegative.

The V call is TRBV5-1, the J call TRBJ2-7, with 10 bases identical to TRBD1. The CDR3 runs 16 residues. The germline V gene encodes CDR1 SGHRS and CDR2 YFSETQ. The ends lost 4 bases at V and 2 bases at J; junction bases unmatched: 9. The CDR3 nucleotides read TGCGCCAGCAGCCGAGGGAGGGGGACAGGGGCCTACGAGCAGTACTTC. Encoded protein: CASSRGRGTGAYEQYF.

This chain joins TRBV10-3 and TRBJ2-5, with TRBD2 as a possible D gene (5 bases). The CDR3 sequence is 13 residues long. The V end was cut by 2 bases, the J end by 4 bases, with 8 bases between. The germline V gene encodes CDR1 ENHRY and CDR2 SYGVKD. The CDR3 DNA sequence: TGTGCCATCAGTGAGGGCCGGGGAGAGACCCAGTACTTC. Amino acid sequence: CAISEGRGETQYF.

This chain uses TRBV5-4 with TRBJ2-2, with D possibly being TRBD2 (6 bases). The germline V gene has CDR1 SGHNT and CDR2 YYREEE (reference sequence). V was pared by 3 bases and J by 3 bases, with 15 bases between. The CDR3 is 16 residues long. CDR3 loop: CASSSPAGRHTGELFF. DNA of the CDR3: TGTGCCAGCAGCTCCCCCGCAGGGAGGCACACCGGGGAGCTGTTTTTT.

The chain employs TRBV2 and TRBJ2-7; D might be TRBD2 (5 bases). The CDR3 runs to 13 residues. Germline V CDR1 and CDR2: SNHLY, FYNNEI. Trimming stripped 11 bases from V and 0 bases from J, with 14 bases between. CDR3 amino acids: CAGGGRLSYEQYF. CDR3 nucleotide sequence: TGTGCCGGAGGAGGACGCCTCTCCTACGAGCAGTACTTC.

CDR3 protein: CSVPSGSDNEQFF. In DNA, the CDR3 is TGCAGCGTCCCTAGCGGGAGTGACAATGAGCAGTTCTTC. V and J are TRBV29-1 and TRBJ2-1, with 10 bases lining up with TRBD2. The CDR3 is 13 residues long. With V trimmed by 6 bases and J by 5 bases, 4 bases remained unmatched. CDR1 and CDR2 from the germline V gene are SQVTM and ANQGSEA.

The rearrangement links TRBV6-1 to TRBJ2-3, with 10 bases lining up with TRBD2. CDR3 length: 15 residues. Per the germline V gene, CDR1 is MNHNS and CDR2 is SASEGT. The J segment lost 1 base and the V segment lost 6 bases, leaving 4 bases of the junction unmatched. CDR3 coding DNA: TGTGCCAGCAGCCCCGGGACTAGCGGCACAGATACGCAGTATTTT. It is translated as CASSPGTSGTDTQYF.

This clone was seen only a few times. V is TRBV28 and J is TRBJ2-7; D uncertain. Per the germline V gene, CDR1 is MDHEN and CDR2 is SYDVKM. Trimming took 3 bases from V and 3 from J, leaving 3 bases between them. The CDR3 spans 11 residues. The CDR3 is CASSFVYEQYF. The CDR3 DNA is TGTGCCAGCAGTTTCGTCTACGAGCAGTACTTC.

This chain connects TRBV5-4 to TRBJ2-2; D is possibly TRBD1 (6 bases). The CDR3 runs to 18 residues. Germline CDR1 is SGHNT and CDR2 is YYREEE (reference sequence). Trimming shortened V by 1 base and J by 0 bases, and 16 bases separated the two germline ends. The CDR3 is CASSLLPGAVTNTGELFF. The CDR3 bases are TGTGCCAGCAGCTTGCTGCCAGGGGCGGTCACGAACACCGGGGAGCTGTTTTTT. Looking up the rest from reference TRBV5-4 and TRBJ2-2 gives the full variable domain: ETGVTQSPTHLIKTRGQQVTLRCSSQSGHNTVSWYQQALGQGPQFIFQYYREEENGRGNFPPRFSGLQFPNYSSELNVNALELDDSALYLCASSLLPGAVTNTGELFFGEGSRLTVL.

The V gene is TRBV5-1, the J gene TRBJ2-4, with 8 bases fitting TRBD2. The CDR3 length is 19 residues. The V gene end was trimmed by 4 bases and the J gene end by 8 bases; junction bases not matched to a gene: 23. Germline-derived CDR1 and CDR2 are SGHRS and YFSETQ. The CDR3 loop is CASSREGRQGPSKGDIQYF. The CDR3, as DNA: TGCGCCAGCAGCCGGGAGGGCCGGCAGGGGCCATCCAAGGGGGACATTCAGTACTTC. Based on the CDR3 plus reference TRBV5-1 and TRBJ2-4, the full variable domain is KAGVTQTPRYLIKTRGQQVTLSCSPISGHRSVSWYQQTPGQGLQFLFEYFSETQRNKGNFPGRFSGRQFSNSRSEMNVSTLELGDSALYLCASSREGRQGPSKGDIQYFGAGTRLSVL.

This sequence joins TRBV7-9 and TRBJ2-1, with TRBD2 matching over 7 bases. Germline CDR1 is SEHNR and CDR2 is FQNEAQ (reference sequence). V lost 2 bases to trimming and J lost 0 bases; unmatched junction nucleotides: 4. This CDR3 comprises 16 residues. This CDR3 is CASSLPGGSSYNEQFF. DNA for the CDR3: TGTGCCAGCAGCTTACCCGGGGGGAGCTCCTACAATGAGCAGTTCTTC.

The chain has TRBV7-9 and TRBJ2-7; TRBD1 agrees at 8 bases. The CDR3 has 13 residues. Per the germline V gene, CDR1 is SEHNR and CDR2 is FQNEAQ (reference sequence). Trimming cost V 11 bases and J 4 bases; bases outside gene matches: 10. CDR3 DNA sequence: TGTGCCTCGTCAGACAGGGGATCGTACGAGCAGTACTTC. This sequence encodes CASSDRGSYEQYF.

This clone has a single count. The chain employs TRBV5-1 and TRBJ2-5, with a weak D call TRBD2 (5 bases). V was clipped by 6 bases and J by 5 bases, with 14 bases between them. The CDR3 has 13 amino acids. Germline assignment: CDR1 SGHRS and CDR2 YFSETQ. CDR3 amino acids: CASTLAPTETQYF. As DNA, the CDR3 is TGCGCCAGCACCTTAGCGCCCACGGAGACCCAGTACTTC.

The gene calls are TRBV6-5 and TRBJ1-1, with D possibly matching TRBD1 (5 bases). Per germline, CDR1 MNHEY and CDR2 SVGAGI. V lost 4 bases to trimming and J lost 5 bases, with 20 bases between them. This CDR3 has 16 residues. CDR3 in DNA: TGTGCCAGCAGTTGGGGCCGAAAATTTGGCGAGACTGAAGCTTTCTTT. Translation gives CASSWGRKFGETEAFF.

The V gene is TRBV6-1, the J gene TRBJ2-7, with 10 bases aligning to TRBD1. CDR1 MNHNS and CDR2 SASEGT come from the germline V gene. The V segment lost 4 bases and the J segment 4 bases; nucleotides outside the gene matches: 7. The CDR3 is 15 amino acids. The CDR3 nucleotides are TGTGCCAGCAGTGCTCCGGGACAGGGGTTATACGAGCAGTACTTC. This sequence encodes CASSAPGQGLYEQYF.